This T cell receptor beta chain was recovered during a study of breast tumors, draining lymph nodes, adjacent tissues. Whole-study results and caveats: Tumors had less TCR diversity than lymph nodes, more than nontumor tissue. Findings are consistent with lymph node origin and intratumoral expansion of most tumor T cells. Tumor and nontumor repertoires were significantly more similar in luminal-like than in basal-like breast cancer.

The V and J ends lost 4 bases and 5 bases, in that order; junction bases with no gene match: 3. CDR1 and CDR2 from the germline V gene are SGHRS and YFSETQ. There are 13 residues in the CDR3. TCRdb recomputed calls from the multiplex PCR reads with MiXCR, one row per CDR3 protein. The sample has approximately 60,000 distinct CDR3 sequences, approximately 54% seen once. In this sample, this clonotype turned up many times. As yet, its antigen is unknown. The specimen sequenced was breast tumor tissue. This clonotype was sampled from a female donor with breast cancer. Some clones in this sample may be carry-over from other donors' samples. The chain carries TRBV5-1 and TRBJ2-1; TRBD2 matches at 7 bases. The CDR3: CASSPSGNNEQFF. As DNA, the CDR3 is TGCGCCAGCAGCCCGAGCGGGAACAATGAGCAGTTCTTC.